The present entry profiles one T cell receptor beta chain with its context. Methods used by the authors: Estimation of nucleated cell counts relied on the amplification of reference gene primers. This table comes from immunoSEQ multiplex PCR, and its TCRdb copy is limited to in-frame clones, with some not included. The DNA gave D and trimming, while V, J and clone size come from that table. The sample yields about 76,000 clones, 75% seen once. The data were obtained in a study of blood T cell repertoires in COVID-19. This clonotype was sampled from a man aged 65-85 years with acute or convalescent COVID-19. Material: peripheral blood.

Here the CDR3 reads CATRLGLHTEAFF. DNA for the CDR3: TGTGCCACCCGGCTGGGCCTGCACACTGAAGCTTTCTTT. This sequence joins TRBV24-1 and TRBJ1-1; D gene uncertain. V gave up 9 bases and J gave up 3 bases, with 13 bases separating them. The V gene's germline CDR1 is KGHDR and CDR2 SFDVKD. This CDR3 is 13 amino acids long.